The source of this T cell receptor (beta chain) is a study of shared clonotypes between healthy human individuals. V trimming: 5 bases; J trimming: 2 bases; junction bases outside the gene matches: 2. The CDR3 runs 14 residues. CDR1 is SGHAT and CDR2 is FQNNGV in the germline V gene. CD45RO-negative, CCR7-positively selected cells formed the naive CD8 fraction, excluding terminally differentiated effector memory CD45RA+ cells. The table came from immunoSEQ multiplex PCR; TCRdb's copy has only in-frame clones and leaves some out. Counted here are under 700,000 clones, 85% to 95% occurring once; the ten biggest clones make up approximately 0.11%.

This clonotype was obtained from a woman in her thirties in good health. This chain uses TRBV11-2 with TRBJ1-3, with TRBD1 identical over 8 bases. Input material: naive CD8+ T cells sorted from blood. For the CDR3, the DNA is TGTGCCAGCAGCACGACAGGGGCTGGAAACACCATATATTTT. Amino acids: CASSTTGAGNTIYF.